This T cell receptor (beta chain) derives from a study of blood T cell repertoires in COVID-19. About the study: Material from acute and convalescent COVID-19 was sourced from the United States, Italy and Spain. The analysed material was cDNA or gDNA that came from T cells, B-cell-depleted T cells, or PBMCs.

This table comes from immunoSEQ multiplex PCR, and its TCRdb copy is limited to in-frame clones, with some not included. The top ten clones hold more than 8% of a sample with 65,000 to 100,000 clones, 89% of them seen once. The clonotype comes from a man in his fifties with acute or convalescent COVID-19. The sequenced material came from peripheral blood.

The CDR3 nucleotides read TGTGCCAGCAGCCTACGACGGGACACCGGGGAGCTGTTTTTT. Translating it yields CASSLRRDTGELFF. This rearrangement joins TRBV7-9 to TRBJ2-2; D remains ambiguous. This CDR3 spans 14 amino acids. Germline CDR1 reads SEHNR; CDR2 reads FQNEAQ (reference sequence). V was trimmed by 5 bases and J by 3 bases, leaving 10 bases between them.